This T cell receptor beta chain emerged from a study of cytomegalovirus exposure and HLA in healthy donors. Study conclusions and caveats: Cytomegalovirus-associated status was assigned to 164 TCR beta chains.

The table lists this clone with a few counts. Antigen unknown. PCR employed 60 Vbeta and 13 Jbeta primers. The method was immunoSEQ multiplex PCR; TCRdb's version includes in-frame clones alone and lacks a portion of them. The sample lists about 120,000 clones; 70% to 80% were seen once. The V gene end was trimmed by 5 bases and the J gene end by 3 bases; junction bases not matched to a gene: 5. The CDR3 runs 15 residues. Germline values: CDR1 MNHNS, CDR2 SASEGT. The sample consisted of PBMCs. V and J are TRBV6-1 and TRBJ2-1; 9 bases are shared with TRBD2. The TCR comes from a woman aged 40 to 50 in good health and CMV-seropositive. CDR3 nucleotides: TGTGCCAGCAGTTCTCTAGCGGGGAACTACAATGAGCAGTTCTTC. Protein: CASSSLAGNYNEQFF.